A single sample gave rise to the 10 T cell receptor beta chains below, sequenced in a study of T cell clonality in common variable immunodeficiency. Measured with immunoSEQ multiplex PCR; TCRdb has only the in-frame clones, and not every one. The specimen has about 34,000 clones, none found just once. The sample comprised peripheral blood mononuclear cells. The receptors stem from a person aged 18 to 69 in good health.

In the case of this clone: Read sequence stops 3 residues before the CDR3 end, and the germline J gene provides the missing end. This chain joins TRBV20-1 and TRBJ2-7; TRBD1 matches at 7 bases. The CDR3 spans 14 residues. Trimming took 5 bases from V and 2 from J; bases not matched to a gene: 9. Germline loops: CDR1 DFQATT, CDR2 SNEGSKA (reference sequence). CDR3: CSAFRRQGPYEQYF. The part of the CDR3 DNA that was read is TGCAGTGCTTTTCGAAGACAGGGCCCCTACGAG.

This clone was counted only a few times. The read falls 3 residues short of the CDR3 end, and the missing part is taken from the germline J gene. V and J are TRBV20-1 and TRBJ1-1; 9 nucleotides match TRBD1. CDR3 length equals 13 residues. V dropped 1 base and J dropped 3; count of bases not matched to a gene: 0. Germline CDR1 reads DFQATT; CDR2 reads SNEGSKA (reference sequence). The CDR3 spells CSARGDRDTEAFF. Incomplete CDR3 DNA: TGCAGTGCTAGAGGGGACAGGGACACTGAA.

This clone was detected ten times or more. From the germline J gene comes the end of the CDR3, since the read stops 3 residues before it. The V and J genes are TRBV3-1 (or the pseudogene TRBV3-2) and TRBJ2-1, with unresolved D. V shed 5 bases and J shed 0 bases, with 11 bases lying between them. The CDR3 has 15 residues. Per the germline V gene, CDR1 is LGHDT and CDR2 is YNNKEL (reference sequence). The CDR3: CASSTYSSSYNEQFF. CDR3 DNA, as far as it was read: TGTGCCAGCAGCACCTACTCAAGCTCCTACAATGAG.

This clone has at least ten counts. The CDR3 extends 3 residues past the end of the read, so its final part is completed from the germline J gene. V and J are TRBV4-1 and TRBJ2-7, with TRBD2 as a possible D gene (6 bases). Germline CDR1 is MGHRA and CDR2 is YSYEKL. V was pared by 3 bases and J by 2 bases, with 11 bases between. The CDR3 loop spans 14 amino acids. The covered CDR3 bases are TGCGCCAGCAGCCATGGGACTGCGCCCTACGAG. It codes for CASSHGTAPYE. From start to end, the CDR3 is CASSHGTAPYEQYF.

This clone was detected many times. The read is 3 residues too short to cover the CDR3 end, so that end is filled in from the germline J gene. The gene calls are TRBV7-6 and TRBJ1-1, with 7 positions matching TRBD1. V shed 5 bases, J shed 0 bases, and the junction held 9 bases outside the gene matches. This CDR3 is built from 16 residues. Germline V gives CDR1 SGHVS, CDR2 FNYEAQ. The part of the CDR3 DNA that was read is TGTGCCAGCAGCAAAAATGGACAGGTTTTGAACACTGAA. It encodes CASSKNGQVLNTE. The CDR3 as a whole reads CASSKNGQVLNTEAFF.

Many counts were recorded for this clone. The sequenced fragment ends 3 residues before the CDR3 boundary, so the rest is inferred from the germline J gene. V and J are TRBV12-3 or TRBV12-4 and TRBJ1-5; no reliable D call. The CDR3 length is 12 residues. The V end was cut by 5 bases, the J end by 6 bases, with 8 bases between. CDR3 region: CASSPFPQPQHF. The part of the CDR3 DNA that was read is TGTGCCAGCAGTCCGTTTCCTCAGCCC.

The table lists this clone with many counts. The read falls 3 residues short of the CDR3 end, and the missing part is taken from the germline J gene. The chain joins TRBV20-1 to TRBJ2-3; D not certain. V was pared by 4 bases and J by 4 bases, with 15 bases between. The germline V gene has CDR1 DFQATT and CDR2 SNEGSKA (reference sequence). This CDR3 spans 14 amino acids. CDR3 residues: CSAKVPHLADTQYF. The CDR3 DNA, read in part, is TGCAGTGCTAAAGTCCCGCACCTAGCAGATACG.

This clone was seen many times. The read terminates 3 residues before the CDR3 end, so the remaining end is supplied by the germline J gene. The chain carries TRBV19 and TRBJ2-7; 12 bases match TRBD2. The CDR3 is 14 residues long. After removal of 5 bases from V and 4 bases from J, the junction contained 3 bases not matched to a gene. Germline values: CDR1 LNHDA, CDR2 SQIVND (reference sequence). This CDR3 reads CASSLGTSGYEQYF. CDR3 bases read: TGTGCCAGTAGTCTCGGGACTAGCGGGTACGAG. Complete variable domain (other parts from reference TRBV19 and TRBJ2-7): DGGITQSPKYLFRKEGQNVTLSCEQNLNHDAMYWYRQDPGQGLRLIYYSQIVNDFQKGDIAEGYSVSREKKESFPLTVTSAQKNPTAFYLCASSLGTSGYEQYFGPGTRLTVT.

This clone was observed at least ten times. The missing CDR3 end, 3 residues past where the read stops, is filled in from the germline J gene. The rearrangement uses TRBV7-9 and TRBJ2-1; unclear D gene. Per germline, CDR1 SEHNR and CDR2 FQNEAQ (reference sequence). The V end was cut by 10 bases, the J end by 2 bases, with 12 bases between. CDR3 length: 13 residues. The CDR3 DNA, read in part, is TGTGCCAACTCCCCGAACCCCTACAATGAG. This sequence encodes CANSPNPYNE. The whole CDR3 region reads CANSPNPYNEQFF.

This clone is medium-sized by share. Read sequence stops 3 residues before the CDR3 end, and the germline J gene provides the missing end. The rearrangement links TRBV20-1 to TRBJ2-6; TRBD1 matches at 7 bases. The ends lost 4 bases at V and 0 bases at J; junction bases unmatched: 12. The CDR3 totals 18 residues. The germline CDR1 and CDR2 sequences are DFQATT and SNEGSKA (reference sequence). The DNA read from the CDR3 is TGCAGTGCTAAACCGACAGGGTCCCCCCTCTCTGGGGCCAACGTC. Protein product: CSAKPTGSPLSGANV. The full CDR3 protein is CSAKPTGSPLSGANVLTF.